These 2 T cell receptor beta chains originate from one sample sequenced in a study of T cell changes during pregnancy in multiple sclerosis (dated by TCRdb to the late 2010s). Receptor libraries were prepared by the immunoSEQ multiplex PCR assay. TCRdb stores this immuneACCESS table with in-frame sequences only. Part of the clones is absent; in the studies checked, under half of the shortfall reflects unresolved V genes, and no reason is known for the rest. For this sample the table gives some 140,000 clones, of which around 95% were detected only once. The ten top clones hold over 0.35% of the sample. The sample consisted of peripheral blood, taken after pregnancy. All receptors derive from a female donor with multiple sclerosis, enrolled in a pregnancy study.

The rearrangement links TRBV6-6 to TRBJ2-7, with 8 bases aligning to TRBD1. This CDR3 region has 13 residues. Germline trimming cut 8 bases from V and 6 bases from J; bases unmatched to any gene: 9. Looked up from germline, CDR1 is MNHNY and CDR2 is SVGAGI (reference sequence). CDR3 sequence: CASHGQGATEQYF. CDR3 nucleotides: TGTGCCAGCCACGGACAGGGCGCTACCGAGCAGTACTTC.

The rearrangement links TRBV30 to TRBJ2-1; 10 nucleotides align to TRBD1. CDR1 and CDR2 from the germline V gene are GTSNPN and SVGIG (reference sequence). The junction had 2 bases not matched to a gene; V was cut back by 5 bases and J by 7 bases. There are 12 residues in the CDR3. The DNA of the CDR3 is TGTGCCTGGGGGGACAGGGGAAATGAGCAGTTCTTC. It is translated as CAWGDRGNEQFF. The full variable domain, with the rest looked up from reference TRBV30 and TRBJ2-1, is SQTIHQWPATLVQPVGSPLSLECTVEGTSNPNLYWYRQAAGRGLQLLFYSVGIGQISSEVPQNLSASRPQDRQFILSSKKLLLSDSGFYLCAWGDRGNEQFFGPGTRLTVL.